The clone carrying this T cell receptor (beta chain) has more than one count but fewer than ten. Its antigen is still unknown. Trimming removed 2 bases at V and 5 bases at J, with 13 bases between. The CDR3 length is 15 residues. Germline V gene sequence: CDR1 SEHNR, CDR2 FQNEAQ (reference sequence). Attached unique molecular identifiers marked individual cDNA molecules. Each CDR3 protein is one row after TCRdb ran MiXCR on the 5' RACE reads. This sample has just under 90,000 distinct CDR3 sequences, with roughly 14% found just once. The data derive from a study of early T cells in non-severe SARS-CoV-2 infection. General study results and limits: The matching step, a VDJdb search, favored anti-spike CD8 responses and missed private and CD4 specificities.

This clonotype originated in an adult who was a healthcare worker with PCR-confirmed SARS-CoV-2 infection or an uninfected control (not recorded which). Specimen: whole blood. The chain carries TRBV7-9 and TRBJ2-1, with a weak D call TRBD1 (5 bases). The CDR3, as DNA: TGTGCCAGCAGCTTACGCCAGGGATTTGACAATGAGCAGTTCTTC. Encoded protein: CASSLRQGFDNEQFF.